A selection of T cell receptor beta chains follows, all from one sample in a study of long-term antiretroviral therapy in people with HIV. Only in-frame clones appear in the TCRdb table, and some are missing; sequencing was by immunoSEQ multiplex PCR. The data contain 13,000 or so clones, about 80% of them singletons. The starting material was unsorted PBMCs, obtained 3.2 years before starting antiretroviral therapy. Receptors originate from a man aged 35 to 55 with HIV. Each CDR3 is given with its conserved first and last residue. Each record gives: V gene, J gene, D gene, clone size, CDR3 DNA, CDR3 protein. The D gene is left open where the match is weak. Size is omitted from some rows. Given values are once, few, many or a class for expanded clones.

TRBV15	TRBJ1-4	-	once	TGTGCCACCAGCAGAGCAAAGGGGATTGAGGATGAAAAACTGTTTTTT	CATSRAKGIEDEKLFF
TRBV7-9	TRBJ1-1	-	-	TGTGCCAGCAATGAGGCCCTGAACACTGAAGCTTTCTTT	CASNEALNTEAFF
TRBV7-6	TRBJ1-2	TRBD1	-	TGTGCCAGCAGCCTCGGACAGGGACAACATGGCTACACCTTC	CASSLGQGQHGYTF
TRBV6-5	TRBJ2-7	TRBD1	once	TGTGCCAGCAGTTACGGACAGGGGAACGAGCAGTACTTC	CASSYGQGNEQYF
TRBV27	TRBJ1-2	-	-	TGTGCCAGCAGTTTCGGCGGGGACTATGGCTACACCTTC	CASSFGGDYGYTF
TRBV11-2	TRBJ2-5	-	-	TGTGCCAGCAGCCCGACGGGGTTGGGCGAGACCCAGTACTTC	CASSPTGLGETQYF
TRBV7-8	TRBJ1-1	-	-	TGTGCCAGCAGCTTTGGCGGGAGCGGGAACACTGAAGCTTTCTTT	CASSFGGSGNTEAFF
TRBV18	TRBJ1-1	-	once	TGTGCCAGCTCATTATACGGACAGACAGACACTGAAGCTTTCTTT	CASSLYGQTDTEAFF
TRBV9	TRBJ2-5	-	-	TGTGCCAGCAGCGCTGGGACTCCTCAAGAGACCCAGTACTTC	CASSAGTPQETQYF
TRBV19	TRBJ2-7	-	-	TGTGCCAGTAGTATAGGACAGAACTCCTACGAGCAGTACTTC	CASSIGQNSYEQYF
TRBV10-2	TRBJ2-3	-	-	TGCGCCAGCAGTGTGTTGGGTGAAGCGCAGTATTTT	CASSVLGEAQYF
TRBV4-1	TRBJ2-3	-	-	TGCGCCAGCAGCCAAGGACAGTACACAGATACGCAGTATTTT	CASSQGQYTDTQYF
TRBV5-4	TRBJ2-4	TRBD1	once	TGTGCCAGCAGCCCGGGACAGTGGGAAAACATTCAGTACTTC	CASSPGQWENIQYF
TRBV30	TRBJ1-2	-	few	TGTGCCGGAGGAAGGGTAGGCTATGGCTACACCTTC	CAGGRVGYGYTF
TRBV4-1	TRBJ2-3	-	-	TGCGCCAGCAGCCAGCGCTCCTCGGATACGCAGTATTTT	CASSQRSSDTQYF
TRBV30	TRBJ2-7	TRBD1	-	TGTGCCTGGAGTGTACAGGGGCCGGTGAGCTCCTACGAGCAGTACTTC	CAWSVQGPVSSYEQYF
TRBV11-2	TRBJ1-1	TRBD1	-	TGTGCCAGCAGCCCCTGGGGACAGATAAACACTGAAGCTTTCTTT	CASSPWGQINTEAFF
TRBV6-6	TRBJ1-1	-	once	TGTGCCAGCAGTTCGGGGAGCGGGGGGGACACTGAAGCTTTCTTT	CASSSGSGGDTEAFF
TRBV5-1	TRBJ2-1	TRBD2	once	TGCGCCAGCAGCGGGACTAGCGGGGGGTACAATGAGCAGTTCTTC	CASSGTSGGYNEQFF
TRBV2	TRBJ1-5	-	-	TGTGCCAGCAGTCCCGCTCCATATAGCAATCAGCCCCAGCATTTT	CASSPAPYSNQPQHF
TRBV9	TRBJ2-1	TRBD2	once	TGTGCCAGCAGTCTTACTAGCGGGGGCTACAATGAGCAGTTCTTC	CASSLTSGGYNEQFF